This T cell receptor (beta chain) originates from a study of cytomegalovirus exposure and HLA in healthy donors. CDR1 and CDR2 (germline): SGHRS, YFSETQ. The CDR3 is 17 residues long. The germline V and J ends were trimmed by 1 base and 0 bases, with 14 bases remaining between them. This clone has only one observation. The PCR was carried out with 60 Vbeta primers and 13 Jbeta primers. The method was immunoSEQ multiplex PCR; TCRdb's version includes in-frame clones alone and lacks a portion of them. Altogether around 120,000 clones are present, 70% to 80% being singletons, with the ten largest covering about 5%.

The clonotype was recovered from a female donor in good health and CMV-seropositive. V gene TRBV5-1 combines with J gene TRBJ2-1, with TRBD1 as a possible D gene (6 bases). Sample: PBMCs. CDR3 region: CASSLTAGVSSYNEQFF. The CDR3 DNA follows: TGCGCCAGCAGCTTGACGGCAGGGGTTAGCTCCTACAATGAGCAGTTCTTC.